There are a few counts of the clone carrying this T cell receptor (beta chain). The antigen remains undetermined. The source of the sample is a study of early T cells in non-severe SARS-CoV-2 infection. Study-level background: The chains were unpaired, and the sequenced material was bulk RNA from unsorted whole blood.

Study-level findings and limits: A preference for anti-spike CD8 responses marked VDJdb matching, which missed private and CD4 specificities.

Looked up from germline, CDR1 is MGHRA and CDR2 is YSYEKL. With 3 bases clipped from V and 5 bases from J, the junction kept 9 bases outside the gene matches. This CDR3 is 16 amino acids long. Unique molecular identifiers tagged individual cDNA molecules. TCRdb reprocessed the 5' RACE reads with MiXCR, giving one entry per CDR3 protein. The table records tens of thousands of distinct CDR3 sequences, roughly 10% of them present only once. This clonotype was sampled from an adult who was a healthcare worker with PCR-confirmed SARS-CoV-2 infection or an uninfected control (not recorded which). Source: whole blood, taken at baseline. V and J are TRBV4-1 and TRBJ1-5, with TRBD1 matching 8 bases. CDR3 nucleotides: TGCGCCAGCAGCCACGGGTTCTTGACAGGGGATCAGCCCCAGCATTTT. This codes for CASSHGFLTGDQPQHF.